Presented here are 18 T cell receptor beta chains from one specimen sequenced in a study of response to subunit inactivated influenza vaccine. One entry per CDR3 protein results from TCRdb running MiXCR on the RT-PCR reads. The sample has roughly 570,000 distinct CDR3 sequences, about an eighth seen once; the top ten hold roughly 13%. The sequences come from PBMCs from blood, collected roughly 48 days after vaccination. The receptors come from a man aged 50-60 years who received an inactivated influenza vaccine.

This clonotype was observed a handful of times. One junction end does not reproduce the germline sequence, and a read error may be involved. The CDR3 is CCARNSGGSSNQPQHF. CDR3 sequence (DNA): TGCTGTGCTAGGAATTCAGGGGGCTCTAGCAATCAGCCCCAGCATTTT. This rearrangement joins TRBV20-1 to TRBJ1-5; 8 bases match TRBD1. Germline V gives CDR1 DFQATT, CDR2 SNEGSKA (reference sequence). The CDR3 has 16 residues.

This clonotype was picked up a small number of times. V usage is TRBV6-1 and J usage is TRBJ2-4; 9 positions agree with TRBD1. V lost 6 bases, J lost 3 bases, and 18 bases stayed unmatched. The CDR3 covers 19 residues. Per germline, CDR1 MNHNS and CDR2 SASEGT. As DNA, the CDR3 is TGTGCCAGCAGCAACCCGCGGGACAGGGCTCTACCGGGCAAAAACATTCAGTACTTC. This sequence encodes CASSNPRDRALPGKNIQYF.

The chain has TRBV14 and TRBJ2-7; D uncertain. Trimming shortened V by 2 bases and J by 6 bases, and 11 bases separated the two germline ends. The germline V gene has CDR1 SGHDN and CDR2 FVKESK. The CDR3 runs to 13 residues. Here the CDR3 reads CASSQLGRREQYF. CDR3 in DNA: TGTGCCAGCAGCCAACTTGGACGTCGCGAGCAGTACTTC.

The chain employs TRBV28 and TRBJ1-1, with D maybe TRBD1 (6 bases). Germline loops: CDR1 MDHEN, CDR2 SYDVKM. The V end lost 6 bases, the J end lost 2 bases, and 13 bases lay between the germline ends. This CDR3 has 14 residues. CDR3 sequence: CASRRQEGNTEAFF. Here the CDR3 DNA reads TGTGCCAGCAGACGACAGGAGGGAAACACTGAAGCTTTCTTT.

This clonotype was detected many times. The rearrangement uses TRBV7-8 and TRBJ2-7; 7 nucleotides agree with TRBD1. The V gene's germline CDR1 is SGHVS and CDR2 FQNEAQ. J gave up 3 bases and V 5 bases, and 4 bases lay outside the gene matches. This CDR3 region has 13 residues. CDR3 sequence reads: CASSPGGVYEQYF. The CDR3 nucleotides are TGTGCCAGCAGCCCAGGGGGAGTCTACGAGCAGTACTTC.

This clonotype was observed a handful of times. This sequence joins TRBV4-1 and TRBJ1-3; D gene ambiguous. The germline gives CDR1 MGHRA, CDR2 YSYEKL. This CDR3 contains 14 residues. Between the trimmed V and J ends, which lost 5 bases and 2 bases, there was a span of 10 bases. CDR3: CASSSGDTGNTIYF. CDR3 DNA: TGCGCCAGCAGCTCTGGTGACACTGGAAACACCATATATTTT.

This chain's CDR3 is CSAPIGTTHTQYF. The CDR3 bases are TGCAGTGCTCCCATTGGGACTACACATACGCAGTATTTT. The chain recombines TRBV20-1 with TRBJ2-3; 7 bases line up with TRBD2. Trimming took 5 bases from V and 7 from J; bases not matched to a gene: 9. Germline CDR1 and CDR2: DFQATT and SNEGSKA (reference sequence). CDR3 length equals 13 residues.

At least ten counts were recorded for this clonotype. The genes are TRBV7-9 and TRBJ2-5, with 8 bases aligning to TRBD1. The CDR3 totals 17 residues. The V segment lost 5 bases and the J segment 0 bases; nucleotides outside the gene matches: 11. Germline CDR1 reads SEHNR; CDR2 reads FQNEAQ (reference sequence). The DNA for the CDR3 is TGTGCCAGCAGCCCAAGAAGGACAGGGCGCCACCAAGAGACCCAGTACTTC. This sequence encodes CASSPRRTGRHQETQYF.

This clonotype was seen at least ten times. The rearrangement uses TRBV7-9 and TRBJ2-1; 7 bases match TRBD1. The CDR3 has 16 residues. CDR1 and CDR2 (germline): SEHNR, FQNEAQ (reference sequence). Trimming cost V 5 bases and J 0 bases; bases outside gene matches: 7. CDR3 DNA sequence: TGTGCCAGCAGCACCCTACAGGGGAGCTCCTACAATGAGCAGTTCTTC. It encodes CASSTLQGSSYNEQFF.

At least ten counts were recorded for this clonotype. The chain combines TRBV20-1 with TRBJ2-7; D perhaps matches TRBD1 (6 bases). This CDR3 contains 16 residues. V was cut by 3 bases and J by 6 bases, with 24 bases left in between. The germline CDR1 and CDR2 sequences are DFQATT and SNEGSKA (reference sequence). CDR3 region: CSASSWDKSGTSEQYF. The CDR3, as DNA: TGCAGTGCTAGCTCCTGGGACAAATCCGGTACTTCCGAGCAGTACTTC.

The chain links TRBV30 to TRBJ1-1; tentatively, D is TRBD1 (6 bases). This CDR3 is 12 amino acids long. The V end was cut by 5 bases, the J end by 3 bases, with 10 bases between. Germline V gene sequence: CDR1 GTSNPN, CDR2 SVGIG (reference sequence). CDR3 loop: CAWGGRYTEAFF. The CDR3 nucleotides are TGTGCCTGGGGGGGGCGGTACACTGAAGCTTTCTTT.

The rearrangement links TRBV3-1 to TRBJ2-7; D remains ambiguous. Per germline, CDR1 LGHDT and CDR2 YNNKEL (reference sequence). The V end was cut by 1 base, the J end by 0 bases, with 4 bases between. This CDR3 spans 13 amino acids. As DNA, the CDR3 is TGTGCCAGCAGCCAAGCCCTCTCCTACGAGCAGTACTTC. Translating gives CASSQALSYEQYF.

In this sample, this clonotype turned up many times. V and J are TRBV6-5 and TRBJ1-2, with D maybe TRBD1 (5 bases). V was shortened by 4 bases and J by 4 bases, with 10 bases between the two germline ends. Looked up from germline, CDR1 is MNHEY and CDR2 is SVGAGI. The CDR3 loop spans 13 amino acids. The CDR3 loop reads CASSLQGTYGYTF. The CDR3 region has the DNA TGTGCCAGCAGTTTGCAGGGAACCTATGGCTACACCTTC.

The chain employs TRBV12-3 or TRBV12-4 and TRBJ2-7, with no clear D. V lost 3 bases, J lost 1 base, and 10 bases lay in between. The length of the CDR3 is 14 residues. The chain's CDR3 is CASSFVEASYEQYF. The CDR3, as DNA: TGTGCCAGCAGTTTTGTGGAAGCGTCCTACGAGCAGTACTTC.

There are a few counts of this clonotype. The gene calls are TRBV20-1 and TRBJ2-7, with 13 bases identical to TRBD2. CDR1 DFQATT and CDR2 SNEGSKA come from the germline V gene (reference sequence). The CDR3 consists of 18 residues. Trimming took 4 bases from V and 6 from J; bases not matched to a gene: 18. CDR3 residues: CSATPPLAGGHGLGEQYF. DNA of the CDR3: TGCAGTGCTACCCCCCCACTAGCGGGGGGGCATGGTCTTGGCGAGCAGTACTTC.

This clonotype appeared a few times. The CDR3 loop reads CASKQGLSTDTQYF. The DNA of the CDR3 is TGCGCCAGCAAGCAGGGGCTTAGCACAGATACGCAGTATTTT. The chain joins TRBV10-2 to TRBJ2-3; tentative D call: TRBD1 (6 bases). There are 14 residues in the CDR3. Trimming removed 7 bases from V and 0 bases from J, with 11 bases in between. Germline CDR1 WSHSY, CDR2 SAAADI.

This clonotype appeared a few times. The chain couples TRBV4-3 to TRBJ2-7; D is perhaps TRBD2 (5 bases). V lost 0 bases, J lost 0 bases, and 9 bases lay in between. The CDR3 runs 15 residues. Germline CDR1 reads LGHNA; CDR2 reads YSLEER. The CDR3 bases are TGCGCCAGCAGCCAAGATTTCCTAGCCTCCTACGAGCAGTACTTC. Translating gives CASSQDFLASYEQYF.

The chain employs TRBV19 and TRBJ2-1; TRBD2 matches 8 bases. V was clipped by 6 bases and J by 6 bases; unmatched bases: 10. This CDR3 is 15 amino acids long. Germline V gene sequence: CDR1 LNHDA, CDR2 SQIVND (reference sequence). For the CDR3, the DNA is TGTGCCAGTAGGGGTAGCGGGACGAATTTCAATGAGCAGTTCTTC. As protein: CASRGSGTNFNEQFF.